Described below is a single TCR beta chain sequence and its context. There is no known antigen for this receptor. Base qualities are not recorded, but no much larger clone differs from it by a single base. This sample was included in a study of cytomegalovirus exposure and HLA in healthy donors listed by TCRdb under 2017. Broadly, across the study: An earlier analysis of several hundred of the donors reported over 250 Gb of sequence data and 95 million to 120 million unique TCR beta sequences obtained from about 170 million T cells. Donor age, sex, ethnicity and CMV serostatus were collected together with the repertoire data. Because of strong linkage in the cohort, 5 or 6 DR-DQ haplotypes were treated as single units for association and clustering. Of the roughly 400 genotyped donors, approximately 80% fell in the genetic ancestry cluster associated with self-reported Caucasian donors. Along with the approximately 620-subject first cohort, a separate validation cohort of around 110 different subjects was used. Genome-wide SNP genotypes for about 65% of the 666 donors were used in a later genetic analysis, which treated that subset as a discovery cohort. To predict cytomegalovirus infection status, the study brought together high-throughput TCR immunosequencing, statistical association of individual TCRs with disease status, and machine learning. An earlier analysis of around 640 of the donors used high-throughput TCR beta sequencing to judge whether each TCR beta V gene segment behaved as functional or pseudogenic. All discovery cohort repertoires had been generated using a single sequencing platform. HLA typing covered class I and class II loci at four-digit resolution. To study patterns of TCR occurrence, a later analysis re-analyzed previously published TCR beta repertoires from 650 to 750 donors and added high-resolution HLA genotyping. About 280 gigabases of sequencing data and around 87 million unique TCR sequences were included in an early release covering roughly 600 HLA-typed donors. The aim of the study was to test whether cataloging public T cell receptors could identify signatures of past pathogen exposure. Among under 450 genotyped donors of the cohort, an average of approximately 250,000 unique TCR beta nucleotide sequences were sequenced per donor, roughly 20% of them non-productive. Using immunosequencing, the study profiled T cell repertoires from 666 subjects and related those repertoires to cytomegalovirus serostatus. The later analysis used no new phenotypic data to find candidate immune exposures, relying instead on TCR beta sequences and their occurrence across donors. Typing coverage differed by locus: A, B, C, DRB1 and DQB1 were typed in roughly 629-630 donors, DQA1 in approximately 520, DPA1 in 600 to 610, and DPB1 in 472.

General conclusions and limits of the study: Because the 87-base-pair reads could not distinguish some IMGT-functional V segments, including TRBV6-2 and TRBV6-3, those segments were excluded. Across donors, most TCR sequences were observed very rarely, whereas some public TCRs were present in many individuals. A group of highly shared sequence variants was considered likely to be a technical artifact of the sequencing pipeline. Approximately 16 rarely observed V segments, including chromosome 9 orphons, were excluded from the earlier analysis of some 590 of the donors because counts were too low. A total of 150 to 200 TCR beta chains were listed by the study as associated with cytomegalovirus. Presence/absence analyses assumed roughly uniform sequencing depth across donors, an assumption that may not hold. Linkage disequilibrium might explain the correlated functional status among segregating V segments, but an unknown experimental factor could not be ruled out. The cohort was sequenced for TCR beta chains only, and without alpha or paired-chain data the features that could be detected were limited. A later analysis found that most CMV-associated TCR beta chains appeared HLA-restricted, with HLA associations seemingly driven largely by CMV exposure. A few of the identified cytomegalovirus-associated TCR beta chains were confirmed in vitro to be specific for cytomegalovirus antigens. The authors suggested that the approach could potentially be extended to other disease states and immunological phenotypes. The classifier was reported to diagnose cytomegalovirus status with high specificity and sensitivity in both the original cohort and the validation cohort. For the cohort, immune exposure information was limited to CMV serostatus. Strong co-occurrence of HLA alleles, especially DR and DQ, made assigning TCR associations to individual alleles difficult. Several of the top co-occurrence clusters appeared to be linked to parvovirus B19, influenza, CMV and Epstein-Barr virus, according to a later analysis. Specific HLA alleles were associated with roughly 16,000 TCR beta sequences at a false discovery rate of 0.05 in a later analysis. A later genetic analysis associated a missense DCLRE1C variant with V-gene and J-gene trimming of TCR beta chains, and an independent cohort replicated the association. A further reported finding was that TCR beta sequences accurately predicted the HLA-A and HLA-B alleles for most subjects in the first cohort. According to a later analysis, TCR association rates differed among HLA loci, with DRB1 alleles showing the most associated TCRs and HLA-C alleles showing the fewest. Compared with the 666-donor mean, donors in an Asian-associated ancestry cluster had fewer N-insertions in productive TCRs, according to a later genetic analysis. In a later analysis, HLA-associated TCR beta chains showed more clonal expansion and lower generation probabilities than non-associated chains that were equally common. HLA typing was unavailable for some donors at each locus, so association tests used only the typed subset. In an earlier analysis of 500 to 650 of the donors, most TCR beta V segments appeared in productive rearrangements about 87% or about 30% of the time, broadly matching IMGT annotations.

The cohort consisted of 670 or so healthy bone marrow donors. Cohort members were all nominally healthy when sampled, although unrecorded immune exposures were likely present. The donor was CMV seropositive and belonged to the group of 250 to 300 seropositive cohort members. Each donor provided a peripheral blood sample, and peripheral blood mononuclear cells were used for TCR beta sequencing. Genomic DNA was extracted from the blood cell samples with the Qiagen DNeasy Blood Extraction Kit. Libraries were constructed by the immunoSEQ multiplex PCR assay. For the multiplex PCR, a mixture combining 60 forward primers for TCR Vbeta segments and 13 reverse primers for TCR Jbeta segments was used. Amplification of the CDR3 region of rearranged TCR beta genes was performed with a multiplex PCR assay on genomic DNA. On the Illumina HiSeq System, the amplified TCR beta libraries were sequenced as 87-base-pair reads. The published analysis was carried out like this. Across the roughly 670 repertoires, a later analysis counted around 80 million unique TCR beta chains, 9.5 million to 12 million of which were shared by at least two donors. A nearest-neighbor algorithm error-corrected the raw reads and collapsed the reads into unique sequences, merging closely related sequences to remove PCR and sequencing errors. CDR3 sequences were aligned to IMGT reference sequences to assign V, D and J gene segments. For a sequence to be retained, a match of at least six nucleotides to both a V gene segment and a J gene segment was required. A rearrangement was called productive if the CDR3 had no stop codons and remained in frame with V and J, and every other rearrangement was called non-productive. Following IMGT convention, CDR3 was defined as the stretch from the second conserved V-encoded cysteine to the conserved J-encoded phenylalanine. The earlier analysis of fewer than 750 of the donors excluded sequences that lacked an unambiguous match to a single V gene segment. In an earlier analysis of 587 of the donors, a V segment was called functional when productive rearrangements were above 56.7%, and segregating when the standard deviation between donors exceeded 5%. A statistical classification framework was built for diagnosing cytomegalovirus status from the catalog of TCR beta chain sequences. In a later analysis, TCR nucleotide sequences were compared against IMGT/GENE-DB human TR gene sequences so that V and J genes could be assigned. The TCRdist pipeline was used in a later analysis to assign CDR3 sequences and most-parsimonious VDJ recombination scenarios. In a later analysis, each TCR beta chain was defined by its CDR3 amino acid sequence together with its V-gene family, and reads without a unique V-gene family were excluded. To address suspected cross-contamination and a sequencing artifact, a later analysis removed around 600 highly shared, low-generation-probability nucleotide sequences. In a later analysis, a clonal expansion index was calculated for each public chain from normalized within-repertoire ranks of inferred template counts. In a later analysis, generation probabilities were computed with a VDJ recombination model fitted to out-of-frame rearrangements, and the resulting probabilities were checked against IGoR. A later analysis scored TCR-TCR, TCR-HLA and TCR-CMV co-occurrence with hypergeometric tests, applying a repertoire-size bias correction to TCR pairs. To estimate false discovery rates, a later analysis permuted the HLA or CMV assignments 20 times. A later analysis grouped co-occurring TCRs with DBSCAN, adding TCRdist sequence similarity when clustering within HLA-allele-positive subsets. Repertoires with fewer than 30,000 or more than 120,000 public chains, plus five repertoires with anomalous nucleotide sharing, were excluded from co-occurrence clustering. TCRdb stores this immuneACCESS table with in-frame sequences only. Part of the clones is absent; in the studies checked, under half of the shortfall reflects unresolved V genes, and no reason is known for the rest. The V and J calls and clone size were taken over from that table, and D and trimming were inferred from the DNA. The sample includes fewer than 200,000 clones, with approximately 73% observed a single time. Roughly 5.2% of the sample is in the top ten clones.

The CDR3, cysteine through phenylalanine, is 17 amino acids long. The only DNA kept is the CDR3, 51 bases in frame from the first base. Between the V and J ends, shortened by 2 bases and 0 bases respectively, the junction contains 17 bases. CDR1 and CDR2 were assigned from the germline V gene (reference sequence) as GTSNPN and SVGIG. Material for sequencing was PBMCs. The chain is made from TRBV30 and TRBJ2-4; TRBD1 is perhaps the D gene, given 5 matching bases. The clonotype comes from a woman under 30 in good health and CMV-seropositive. The CDR3 in this case is CAWSLRYDSLAKNIQYF. The DNA sequence reads TGTGCCTGGAGTTTGCGCTACGACAGCTTAGCCAAAAACATTCAGTACTTC. When the CDR3 is completed using the reference TRBV30 and TRBJ2-4 genes on either side, the full variable domain is SQTIHQWPATLVQPVGSPLSLECTVEGTSNPNLYWYRQAAGRGLQLLFYSVGIGQISSEVPQNLSASRPQDRQFILSSKKLLLSDSGFYLCAWSLRYDSLAKNIQYFGAGTRLSVL.